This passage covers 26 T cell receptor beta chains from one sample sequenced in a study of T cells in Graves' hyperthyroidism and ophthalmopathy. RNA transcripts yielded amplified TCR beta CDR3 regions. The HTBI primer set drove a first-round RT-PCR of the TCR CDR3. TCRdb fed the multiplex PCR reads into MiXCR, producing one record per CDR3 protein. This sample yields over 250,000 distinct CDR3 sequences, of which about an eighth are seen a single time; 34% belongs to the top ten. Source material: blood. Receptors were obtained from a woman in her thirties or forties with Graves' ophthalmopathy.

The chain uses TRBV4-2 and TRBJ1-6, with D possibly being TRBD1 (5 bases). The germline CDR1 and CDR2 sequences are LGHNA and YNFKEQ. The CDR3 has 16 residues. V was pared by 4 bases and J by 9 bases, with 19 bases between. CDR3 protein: CASSPVGTSEVSPLHF. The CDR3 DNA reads TGTGCCAGCAGCCCAGTCGGGACTTCGGAGGTTTCACCCCTCCACTTT.

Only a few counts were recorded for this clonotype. In nucleotides, the CDR3 is TGTGCCAGCAGCTTAGCCAACAGACGAAACACCATATATTTT. Translation gives CASSLANRRNTIYF. The chain couples TRBV7-9 to TRBJ1-3; D is unresolved. Trimming took 0 bases from V and 5 from J, leaving 8 bases between them. The CDR3 has 14 amino acids. Germline-derived CDR1 and CDR2 are SEHNR and FQNEAQ (reference sequence).

CDR3 DNA sequence: TGTGCCAGCAGCGACACTGGGGGGGAGCAGTTCTTC. It encodes CASSDTGGEQFF. The chain uses TRBV6-1 and TRBJ2-1, with a weak D call TRBD2 (6 bases). CDR3 length: 12 residues. The V end was cut by 6 bases, the J end by 10 bases, with 13 bases between. Germline loops: CDR1 MNHNS, CDR2 SASEGT.

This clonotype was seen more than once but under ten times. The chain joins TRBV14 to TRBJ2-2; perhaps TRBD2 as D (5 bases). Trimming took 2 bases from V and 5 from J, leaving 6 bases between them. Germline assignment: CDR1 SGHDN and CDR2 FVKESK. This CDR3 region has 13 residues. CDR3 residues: CASSQIATGELFF. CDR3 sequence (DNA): TGTGCCAGCAGCCAAATAGCGACCGGGGAGCTGTTTTTT. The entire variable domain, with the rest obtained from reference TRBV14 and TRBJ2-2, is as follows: EAGVTQFPSHSVIEKGQTVTLRCDPISGHDNLYWYRRVMGKEIKFLLHFVKESKQDESGMPNNRFLAERTGGTYSTLKVQPAELEDSGVYFCASSQIATGELFFGEGSRLTVL.

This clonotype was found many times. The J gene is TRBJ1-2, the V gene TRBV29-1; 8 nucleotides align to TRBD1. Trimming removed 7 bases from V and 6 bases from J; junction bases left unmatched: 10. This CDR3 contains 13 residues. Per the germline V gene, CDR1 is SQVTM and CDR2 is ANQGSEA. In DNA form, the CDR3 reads TGCAGCGCCTCTACAGGGGGAGCCAATGGCTACACCTTC. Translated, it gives CSASTGGANGYTF.

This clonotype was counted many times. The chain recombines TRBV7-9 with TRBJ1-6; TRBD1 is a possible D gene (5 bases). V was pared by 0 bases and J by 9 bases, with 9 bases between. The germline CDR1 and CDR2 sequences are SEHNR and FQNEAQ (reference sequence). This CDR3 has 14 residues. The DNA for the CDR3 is TGTGCCAGCAGCTTAGCAGGGGCGATTTCACCCCTCCACTTT. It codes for CASSLAGAISPLHF.

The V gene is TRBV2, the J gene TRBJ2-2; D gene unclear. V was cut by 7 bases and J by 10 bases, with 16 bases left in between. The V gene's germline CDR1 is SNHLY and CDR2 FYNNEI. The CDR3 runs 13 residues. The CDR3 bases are TGTGCCAGCACCCAAACGGCGCTGGTGGAGCTGTTTTTT. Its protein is CASTQTALVELFF.

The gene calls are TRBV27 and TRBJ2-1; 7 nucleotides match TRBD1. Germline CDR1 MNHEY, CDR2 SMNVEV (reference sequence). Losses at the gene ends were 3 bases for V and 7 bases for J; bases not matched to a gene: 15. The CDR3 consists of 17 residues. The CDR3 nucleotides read TGTGCCAGCAGTTTGAACGACAGGGCAGTTACCCTTAATGAGCAGTTCTTC. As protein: CASSLNDRAVTLNEQFF.

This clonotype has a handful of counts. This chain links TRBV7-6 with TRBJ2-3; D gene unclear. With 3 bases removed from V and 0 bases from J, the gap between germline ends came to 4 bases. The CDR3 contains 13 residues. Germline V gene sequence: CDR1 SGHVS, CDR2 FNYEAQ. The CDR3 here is CASSFVSTDTQYF. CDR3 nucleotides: TGTGCCAGCAGCTTTGTCAGCACAGATACGCAGTATTTT.

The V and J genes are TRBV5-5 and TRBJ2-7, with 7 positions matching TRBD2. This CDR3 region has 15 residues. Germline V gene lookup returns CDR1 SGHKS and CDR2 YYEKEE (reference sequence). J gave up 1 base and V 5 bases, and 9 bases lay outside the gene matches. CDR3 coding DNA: TGTGCCAGCAGATCCCTCCCGGGGGGATCCTACGAGCAGTACTTC. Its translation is CASRSLPGGSYEQYF. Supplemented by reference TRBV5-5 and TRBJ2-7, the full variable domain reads DAGVTQSPTHLIKTRGQQVTLRCSPISGHKSVSWYQQVLGQGPQFIFQYYEKEERGRGNFPDRFSARQFPNYSSELNVNALLLGDSALYLCASRSLPGGSYEQYFGPGTRLTVT.

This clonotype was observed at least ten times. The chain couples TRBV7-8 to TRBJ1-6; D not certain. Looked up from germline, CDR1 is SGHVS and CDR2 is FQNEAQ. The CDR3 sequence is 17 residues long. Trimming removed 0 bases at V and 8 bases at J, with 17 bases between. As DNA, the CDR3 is TGTGCCAGCAGCTTAGCGTACGGGGAGGTTATGCATTCACCCCTCCACTTT. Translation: CASSLAYGEVMHSPLHF.

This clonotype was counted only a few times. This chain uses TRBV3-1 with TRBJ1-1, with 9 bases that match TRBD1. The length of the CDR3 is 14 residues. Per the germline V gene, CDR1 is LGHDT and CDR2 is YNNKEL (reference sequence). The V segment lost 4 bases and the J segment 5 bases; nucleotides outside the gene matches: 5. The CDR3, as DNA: TGTGCCAGCAGCCCGAACAGGGGGCAGACTGAAGCTTTCTTT. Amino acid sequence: CASSPNRGQTEAFF.

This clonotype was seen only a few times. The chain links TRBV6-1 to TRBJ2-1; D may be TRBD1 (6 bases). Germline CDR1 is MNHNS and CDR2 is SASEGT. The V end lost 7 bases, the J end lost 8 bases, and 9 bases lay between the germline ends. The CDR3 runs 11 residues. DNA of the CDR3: TGTGCCAGCAACCACAGGGATGAGCAGTTCTTC. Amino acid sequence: CASNHRDEQFF.

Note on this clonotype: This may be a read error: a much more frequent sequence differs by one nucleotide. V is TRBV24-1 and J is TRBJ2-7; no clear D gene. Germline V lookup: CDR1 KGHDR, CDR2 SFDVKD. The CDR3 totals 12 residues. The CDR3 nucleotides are TGTACCACCAGTGATTTTAAGGACGAGCAGTACTTC. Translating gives CTTSDFKDEQYF.

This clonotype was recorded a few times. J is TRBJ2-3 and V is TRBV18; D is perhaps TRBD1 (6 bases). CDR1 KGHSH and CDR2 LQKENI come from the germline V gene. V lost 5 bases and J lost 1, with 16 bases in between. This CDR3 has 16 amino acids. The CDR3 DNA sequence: TGTGCCAGCTCAGGCAACGCGGCAGGGGGCACAGATACGCAGTATTTT. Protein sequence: CASSGNAAGGTDTQYF.

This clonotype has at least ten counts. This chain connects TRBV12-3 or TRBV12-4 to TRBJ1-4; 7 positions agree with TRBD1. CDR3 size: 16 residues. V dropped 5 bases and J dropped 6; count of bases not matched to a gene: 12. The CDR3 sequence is CASSPTRDSLYEKLFF. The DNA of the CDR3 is TGTGCCAGCAGTCCAACCCGGGACAGCCTTTATGAAAAACTGTTTTTT.

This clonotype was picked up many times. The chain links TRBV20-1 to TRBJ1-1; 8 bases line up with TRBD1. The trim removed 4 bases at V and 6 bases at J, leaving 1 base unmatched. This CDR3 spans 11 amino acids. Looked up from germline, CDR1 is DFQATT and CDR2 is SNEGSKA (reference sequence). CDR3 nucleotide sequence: TGCAGTGCTAAGGACAGGGCTGAAGCTTTCTTT. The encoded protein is CSAKDRAEAFF.

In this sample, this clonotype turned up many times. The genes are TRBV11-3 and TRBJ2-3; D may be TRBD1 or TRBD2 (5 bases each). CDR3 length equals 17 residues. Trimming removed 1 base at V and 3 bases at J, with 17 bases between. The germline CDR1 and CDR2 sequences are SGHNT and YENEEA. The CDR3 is CASSLAVGLEGTDTQYF. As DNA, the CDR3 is TGTGCCAGCAGCTTAGCTGTCGGGCTAGAGGGGACAGATACGCAGTATTTT.

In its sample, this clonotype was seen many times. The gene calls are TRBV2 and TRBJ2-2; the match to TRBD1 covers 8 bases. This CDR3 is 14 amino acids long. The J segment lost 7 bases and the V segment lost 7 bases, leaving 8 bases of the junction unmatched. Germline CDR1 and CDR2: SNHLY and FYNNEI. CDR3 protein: CASTQDRANGELFF. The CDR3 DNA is TGTGCCAGCACCCAGGACAGGGCGAACGGGGAGCTGTTTTTT.

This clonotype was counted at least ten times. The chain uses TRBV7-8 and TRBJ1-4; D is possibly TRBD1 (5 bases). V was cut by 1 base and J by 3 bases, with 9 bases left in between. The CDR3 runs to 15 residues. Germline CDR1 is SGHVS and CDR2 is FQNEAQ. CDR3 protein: CASSLVAGSNEKLFF. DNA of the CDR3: TGTGCCAGCAGCTTAGTGGCAGGGTCTAATGAAAAACTGTTTTTT.

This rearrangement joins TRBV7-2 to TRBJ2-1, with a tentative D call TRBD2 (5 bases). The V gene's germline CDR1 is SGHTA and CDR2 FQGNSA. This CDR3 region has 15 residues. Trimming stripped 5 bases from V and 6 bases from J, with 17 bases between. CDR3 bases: TGTGCCAGCAGCCTTCGGCCGGGGATCCCCAATGAGCAGTTCTTC. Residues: CASSLRPGIPNEQFF.

This CDR3 is CASSLGLWSSYNSPLHF. DNA of the CDR3: TGCGCCAGCAGCTTGGGTCTTTGGAGCTCCTATAATTCACCCCTCCACTTT. This chain links TRBV5-1 with TRBJ1-6, with D hard to call. V shed 0 bases and J shed 0 bases, with 10 bases lying between them. CDR1 and CDR2 (germline): SGHRS, YFSETQ. CDR3 size: 17 residues.

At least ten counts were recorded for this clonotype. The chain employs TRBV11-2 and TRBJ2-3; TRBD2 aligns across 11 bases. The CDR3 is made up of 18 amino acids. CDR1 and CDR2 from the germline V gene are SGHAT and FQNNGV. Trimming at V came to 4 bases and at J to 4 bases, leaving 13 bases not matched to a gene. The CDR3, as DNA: TGTGCCAGCAGCTCAGTTCCCCTAGCGGGAGGATTTGCAGATACGCAGTATTTT. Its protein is CASSSVPLAGGFADTQYF.

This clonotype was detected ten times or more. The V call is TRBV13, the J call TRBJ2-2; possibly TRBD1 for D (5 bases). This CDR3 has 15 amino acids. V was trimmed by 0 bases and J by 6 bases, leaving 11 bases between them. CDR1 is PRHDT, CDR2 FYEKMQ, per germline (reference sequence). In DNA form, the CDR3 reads TGTGCCAGCAGCTTAGGGGACAAGAGGTCCGGGGAGCTGTTTTTT. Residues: CASSLGDKRSGELFF.

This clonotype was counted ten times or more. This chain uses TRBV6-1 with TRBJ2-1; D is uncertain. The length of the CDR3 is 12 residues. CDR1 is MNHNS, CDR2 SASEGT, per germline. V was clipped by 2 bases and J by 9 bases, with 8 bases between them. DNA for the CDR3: TGTGCCAGCAGTGAAACCTCAGGTGAGCAGTTCTTC. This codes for CASSETSGEQFF.

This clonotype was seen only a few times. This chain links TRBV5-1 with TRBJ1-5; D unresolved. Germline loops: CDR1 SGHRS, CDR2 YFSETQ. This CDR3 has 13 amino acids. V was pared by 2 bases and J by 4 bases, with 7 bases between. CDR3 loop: CASSLYGNQPQHF. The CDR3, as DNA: TGCGCCAGCAGCTTATATGGAAATCAGCCCCAGCATTTT.